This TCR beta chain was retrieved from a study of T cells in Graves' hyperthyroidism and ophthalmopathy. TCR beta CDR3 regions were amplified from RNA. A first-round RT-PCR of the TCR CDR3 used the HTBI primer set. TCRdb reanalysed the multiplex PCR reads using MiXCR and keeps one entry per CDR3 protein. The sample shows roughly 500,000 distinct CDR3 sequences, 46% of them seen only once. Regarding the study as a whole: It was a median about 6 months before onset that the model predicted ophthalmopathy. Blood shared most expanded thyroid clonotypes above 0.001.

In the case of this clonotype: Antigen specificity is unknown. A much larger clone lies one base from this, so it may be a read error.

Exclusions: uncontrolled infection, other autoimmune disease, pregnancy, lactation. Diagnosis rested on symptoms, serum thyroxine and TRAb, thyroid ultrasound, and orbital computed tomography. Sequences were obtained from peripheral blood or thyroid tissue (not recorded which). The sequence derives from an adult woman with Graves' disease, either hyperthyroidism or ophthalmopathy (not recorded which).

The CDR3 coding sequence is TGTGCCATCAGTTTGCGGAGAGGGAGTGAGTATGGCTACACCTTC. It specifies CAISLRRGSEYGYTF. This rearrangement joins TRBV10-3 to TRBJ1-2; no firm D call. The V and J ends lost 5 bases and 5 bases respectively, with 18 bases between them. Germline assignment: CDR1 ENHRY and CDR2 SYGVKD. This CDR3 spans 15 amino acids.